This TCR beta chain was captured by sequencing in a study of early T cells in non-severe SARS-CoV-2 infection. Background on the study: Sequencing used unsorted whole-blood bulk RNA, so chains lack pairing.

This clonotype occurred many times. Its antigen is unidentified. Researchers attached unique molecular identifiers to individual cDNA molecules. TCRdb re-analysed the 5' RACE reads in MiXCR, keeping a single row per CDR3 protein. The profile shows approximately 57,000 distinct CDR3 sequences, around 13% of them singletons. CDR3 length: 15 amino acids. V was clipped by 5 bases and J by 7 bases, with 17 bases between them. Whole-study findings and limits: Anti-spike CD8 specificities were favored by VDJdb matching, whose results missed private and CD4 specificities.

Material for sequencing was whole blood. This TCR derives from an adult who was a healthcare worker with PCR-confirmed SARS-CoV-2 infection or an uninfected control (not recorded which). This chain joins TRBV12-3 or TRBV12-4 and TRBJ2-2; perhaps TRBD1 as D (6 bases). The CDR3 DNA reads as TGTGCCAGCAGTCCATCCGGGACAAGAGGCGGGGAGCTGTTTTTT. This sequence encodes CASSPSGTRGGELFF.